Reported below is one T cell receptor beta chain. The source of the sample is a study of blood T cell repertoires in COVID-19. The CDR3 loop spans 15 amino acids. Germline loops: CDR1 LGHDT, CDR2 YNNKEL (reference sequence). Trimming shortened V by 8 bases and J by 3 bases, and 19 bases separated the two germline ends. TCRdb's table, derived via immunoSEQ multiplex PCR, lists solely in-frame clones and lacks some. The sample carries 80,000 to 130,000 clones, over 75% recorded once. The specimen was peripheral blood. This chain links TRBV3-1 (or the pseudogene TRBV3-2) with TRBJ1-2; D may be TRBD1 (6 bases). This clonotype was sampled from a woman in her fifties or sixties with acute or convalescent COVID-19. The chain's CDR3 is CASHQRGGLDYGYTF. CDR3 bases: TGTGCCAGCCACCAAAGGGGGGGATTGGACTATGGCTACACCTTC.